This T cell receptor beta chain is from a study of control samples from healthy donors and cancer patients. CDR1 is SGDLS and CDR2 is YYNGEE in the germline V gene. The CDR3 is 18 residues long. Trimming removed 0 bases from V and 2 bases from J; junction bases left unmatched: 10. The method was immunoSEQ multiplex PCR; TCRdb's version includes in-frame clones alone and lacks a portion of them. The repertoire holds about 250,000 clones, with almost 85% as singletons. The clonotype originates from a woman aged 55-69 years with lung cancer. J is TRBJ1-4 and V is TRBV9; 7 nucleotides agree with TRBD1. The specimen sequenced was PBMCs. CDR3 DNA: TGTGCCAGCAGCGTAGGTTCGGGAGGGGGCATCACTAATGAAAAACTGTTTTTT. Translated, it gives CASSVGSGGGITNEKLFF.